This T cell receptor (beta chain) appears in the sequencing data of a study of CD8+ T cells in alopecia areata (dated by TCRdb to 2016 to 2019). Background on the whole study: The treated patients took part in an open-label pilot trial in which moderate-to-severe alopecia areata was treated with oral tofacitinib at 5 to 10 mg twice daily. Tofacitinib was given for 6 to 18 months, followed by 6 months of follow-up off drug to assess delayed response and recurrence. The SALT score, which quantifies the percentage of affected scalp surface area, was used to measure disease severity in treated patients. In both human patients and the C3H/HeJ mouse model, the study applied high-throughput TCRbeta sequencing to look at T cell clonal expansion in alopecia areata. Scalp tissue and sorted CD4+ and CD8+ peripheral blood T cells from patchy and totalis/universalis alopecia areata patients and from healthy controls were covered by human TCRbeta sequencing. Tofacitinib-treated patients had biopsies at baseline and at 4 and 24 weeks of treatment, with a later scalp biopsy in several patients. Scalp clonality was compared across normal scalp (n=4), patchy alopecia areata scalp (n=8), and alopecia totalis/universalis scalp (n=8). The RNA source kit depended on sample type: the PAXgene miRNA kit for fixed scalp, the miRNeasy kit for PBMCs, and the RNeasy kit for mouse skin. Amplification of TCRbeta CDR3 regions was done by immunoSEQ multiplex PCR using 35 Vbeta forward primers and 13 Jbeta reverse primers. Overall results and qualifications from the work: Because the treated cohort was small and included a single nonresponder, larger studies are needed to assess links between baseline CD8+ expansion and response. Unlike mouse skin, where gammadelta T cells dominate, normal human skin contains resident alphabeta T cells that get sequenced too, which complicates analysis of the scalp TCR repertoire. Compared with normal scalp, lesional scalp, particularly in alopecia totalis/universalis, had higher clonality and more expanded CD8+ clones, which suggests antigenic drive. Many expanded lesional clones were found to persist in scalp and blood during tofacitinib treatment, and relapse after treatment cessation may be partly explained by this persistence. Tofacitinib significantly decreased scalp clonality and the number of expanded CD8+ clones among the top 100 scalp clones. Compared with mice, TCR sequences shared between patients were less clear, possibly partly because of HLA diversity across the patient population.

The CDR3 contains 17 residues, cysteine and phenylalanine counted. The sequence is cut down to CDR3 DNA, 51 bases in frame from base 1. The V end loses 4 bases and the J end loses 1 base, and a stretch of 17 bases separates them. The germline V gene encodes CDR1 SGHRS and CDR2 YFSETQ. Receptor amplification or capture employed the immunoSEQ multiplex PCR assay. To provide template for TCR sequencing, every sample had RNA extracted and reverse transcribed into cDNA. First-strand cDNA was synthesized using SuperScript III with a 2:1 mix of oligo-dT and random hexamers. A synthetic immune receptor repertoire was used to measure amplification bias, and any remaining bias was corrected computationally. Per the authors' processing: After raw reads were preprocessed to remove errors, the CDR3 was defined following IMGT conventions as running from the conserved cysteine to phenylalanine. Clonality was computed by normalizing Shannon entropy by log2 of the number of productive unique TCRs and subtracting the result from 1. Whether each scalp clone was CD4 or CD8 was inferred by checking scalp TCRbeta sequences against the CD4 and CD8 repertoires from sorted blood. Imported from immuneACCESS, the table was reduced by TCRdb to in-frame sequences with V and J called. These copies leave out some clones; in studies compared against another copy, an unresolved V gene accounts for under half, and the cause of the remainder is not known. V, J and clone size are taken as reported in that table, and D and trimming were inferred from the DNA itself. Within this sample are 150,000 to 200,000 clones, with 60% of them counted one time only. The ten biggest clones cover just over 1% of the sample.

As for this clone: Its antigen remains undetermined. The sample holds no much larger clone one base away, and base qualities are not on file.

The time point label corresponds to: 20 to 30 weeks on oral tofacitinib. The intended sense of this specimen's treatment or condition label: oral pan-JAK inhibitor, 5-10 mg twice daily. Peripheral blood and lesional scalp punch biopsies were obtained from patients with alopecia areata. After PBMCs were isolated by density centrifugation and stained for CD3, CD4 and CD8, a FACSAria was used to sort CD4+ and CD8+ T cells. The sequencing here drew on CD4+ T cells sorted from blood, taken at week 24, from a patient treated with tofacitinib. This TCR was recovered from a human donor with alopecia areata. The chain links TRBV5-1 with TRBJ2-2; possibly the D gene is TRBD1, per 5 matching bases. The sequenced DNA is TGCGCCAGCAGCCACAGAATGACAGATTTGAACACCGGGGAGCTGTTTTTT. Translated, this gives CASSHRMTDLNTGELFF.